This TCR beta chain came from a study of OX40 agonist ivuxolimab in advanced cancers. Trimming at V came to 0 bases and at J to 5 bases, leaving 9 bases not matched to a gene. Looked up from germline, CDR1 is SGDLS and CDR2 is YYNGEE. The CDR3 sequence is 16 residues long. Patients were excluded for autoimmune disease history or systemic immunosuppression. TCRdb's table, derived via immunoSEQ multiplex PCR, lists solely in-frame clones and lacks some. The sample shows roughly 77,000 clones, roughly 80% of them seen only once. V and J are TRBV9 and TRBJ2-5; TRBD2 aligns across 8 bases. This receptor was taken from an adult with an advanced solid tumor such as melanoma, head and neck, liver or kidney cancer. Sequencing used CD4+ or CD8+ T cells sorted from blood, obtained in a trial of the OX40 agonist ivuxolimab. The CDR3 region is CASSVERGGGLETQYF. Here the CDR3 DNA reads TGTGCCAGCAGCGTAGAACGGGGGGGCGGATTGGAGACCCAGTACTTC.